The subject of this entry is one TCR beta chain. The antigen remains undetermined. A process of 5'RACE template switching, which added a universal primer site and UMIs, was used to make TCR cDNA. TCRdb itself ran the 5' RACE reads through MiXCR, one entry per CDR3 protein. The sample consists of about 220,000 distinct CDR3 sequences, less than 3.5% of them appearing once. V was shortened by 0 bases and J by 4 bases, with 11 bases between the two germline ends. Germline V gene sequence: CDR1 ENHRY, CDR2 SYGVKD. The CDR3 consists of 15 residues. These data originate in a study of T cells after yellow fever vaccination. Study results and limitations: Among all clonotypes, a small share was observed in both CD4 and CD8 compartments.

V gene TRBV10-3 combines with J gene TRBJ2-3; D might be TRBD1 (6 bases). The receptor comes from a man aged 18 to 29 who received the YFV17D yellow fever vaccine. Sequences were derived from CD4+ T cells sorted from PBMCs, sampled 10 days after the yellow fever booster vaccination. Here the CDR3 reads CAISESKGVPDTQYF. The CDR3 DNA follows: TGTGCCATCAGTGAGTCGAAGGGGGTACCAGATACGCAGTATTTT.